The 5 T cell receptor beta chains below come from one sample, sequenced in a study of blood T cell repertoires in COVID-19. Produced via immunoSEQ multiplex PCR; TCRdb's table is partial and in-frame only. The data show about 270,000 clones, 90% seen once. Sequencing was carried out using PBMCs or T cells enriched from blood (not recorded which). The receptors derive from a woman in her 30s with acute COVID-19.

The V and J genes are TRBV7-9 and TRBJ2-1; D is perhaps TRBD1 (6 bases). This CDR3 spans 16 amino acids. Looked up from germline, CDR1 is SEHNR and CDR2 is FQNEAQ (reference sequence). Between the trimmed V and J ends, which lost 1 base and 4 bases, there was a span of 14 bases. CDR3 amino acids: CASSLVQGSFYNEQFF. The CDR3 DNA follows: TGTGCCAGCAGCTTAGTACAGGGATCTTTTTACAATGAGCAGTTCTTC.

This sequence joins TRBV28 and TRBJ1-2; D is unresolved. The CDR3 length is 14 residues. Trimming cost V 11 bases and J 2 bases, with 18 bases left between them. Germline loops: CDR1 MDHEN, CDR2 SYDVKM. CDR3 in amino acids: CAASVSERNYGYTF. CDR3 coding DNA: TGTGCCGCCAGTGTGAGTGAGAGGAACTATGGCTACACCTTC.

The V gene is TRBV5-1, the J gene TRBJ1-1; 7 nucleotides agree with TRBD1. This CDR3 has 17 residues. Germline CDR1 and CDR2: SGHRS and YFSETQ. With V trimmed by 4 bases and J by 0 bases, 12 bases remained unmatched. The CDR3 loop reads CASSDQGEGRMNTEAFF. For the CDR3, the DNA is TGCGCCAGCAGCGACCAGGGGGAAGGAAGGATGAACACTGAAGCTTTCTTT.

The gene calls are TRBV14 and TRBJ2-6; no clear D gene. The CDR3 contains 21 residues. Germline CDR1 SGHDN, CDR2 FVKESK. With 8 bases removed from V and 0 bases from J, the gap between germline ends came to 29 bases. DNA of the CDR3: TGTGCCAGCCACGGAGCCTTCACTCCCGGATTATCACTCTCTGGGGCCAACGTCCTGACTTTC. It is translated as CASHGAFTPGLSLSGANVLTF.

The chain is built from TRBV18 and TRBJ2-2; D call uncertain. Trimming cost V 0 bases and J 0 bases, with 8 bases left between them. Germline values: CDR1 KGHSH, CDR2 LQKENI. CDR3 length equals 16 residues. The CDR3: CASSPPFRANTGELFF. The CDR3 DNA reads TGTGCCAGCTCACCACCGTTTAGAGCGAACACCGGGGAGCTGTTTTTT.